The entry that follows covers one TCR beta chain sequence. This record comes from a study of blood T cell repertoires in COVID-19. About the study: The United States, Italy and Spain were the sources of the acute and convalescent COVID-19 samples. T cells, B-cell-depleted T cells, or PBMCs provided the cDNA or gDNA that served as material.

CDR1 and CDR2 from the germline V gene are MNHEY and SMNVEV (reference sequence). Trimming cost V 5 bases and J 8 bases, with 15 bases left between them. CDR3 size: 13 residues. Per the original data handling: From reference gene primer amplification, estimates of nucleated cell counts were derived. Method: immunoSEQ multiplex PCR; TCRdb's copy keeps in-frame clones and lacks some. V and J calls and clone size are those listed in that table; D and trimming were worked out from the DNA. The sample includes about 190,000 clones, around 79% of them seen just once. The sequencing input was peripheral blood. This sequence joins TRBV27 and TRBJ1-2, with TRBD1 as a possible D gene (6 bases). This receptor was taken from a man between 45 and 60 years old who had recovered from COVID-19. The CDR3, as DNA: TGTGCCAGCAGTCCACTCGATGGACAGGGCTACACCTTC. Its protein product is CASSPLDGQGYTF.